One and the same sample provided the 7 T cell receptor beta chains below, sequenced in a study of blood T cells in healthy people across ages. Together with a sample-barcoded 5' primer, a J-beta primer mix was included in a second PCR lasting roughly 6 to 12 cycles. MiXCR was run by TCRdb on the 5' RACE reads, yielding one entry per CDR3 protein. Of about 720,000 distinct CDR3 sequences listed, 20% to 25% are singletons. The sample taken for sequencing was blood. These receptors were obtained from a man between 65 and 85 years old in good health.

The CDR3 protein is CASAGAQVADTQYF. CDR3 DNA sequence: TGTGCCAGCGCGGGGGCGCAGGTCGCTGATACGCAGTATTTT. The chain joins TRBV6-5 to TRBJ2-3, with D perhaps TRBD2 (7 bases). CDR1 is MNHEY, CDR2 SVGAGI, per germline. Trimming cost V 8 bases and J 6 bases, with 18 bases left between them. The CDR3 length is 14 residues.

This clonotype was recorded a few times. The gene calls are TRBV20-1 and TRBJ2-3; possible D gene TRBD2, 6 bases. V was clipped by 5 bases and J by 4 bases, with 19 bases between them. Germline lookup yields CDR1 DFQATT and CDR2 SNEGSKA (reference sequence). The CDR3 runs to 15 residues. The CDR3 DNA reads TGCAGTGCTCCGGAGGCGGGCGGGGCCCCAGATACGCAGTATTTT. Translation gives CSAPEAGGAPDTQYF.

This clonotype has only a few counts. The genes are TRBV12-3 or TRBV12-4 and TRBJ2-5; no reliable D call. The DNA end favors TRBJ2-1, so the J call may be wrong. The CDR3 totals 10 residues. DNA of the CDR3: TGTGCCAGCAGTTTCCGGGAGCAGTTCTTC. Its translation is CASSFREQFF.

The chain combines TRBV12-3 or TRBV12-4 with TRBJ1-1, with unresolved D. Trimming pared 7 bases from V and 3 bases from J, leaving 6 bases between. The CDR3 has 11 amino acids. CDR3 residues: CASTKYTEAFF. The CDR3 bases are TGTGCCAGCACCAAGTACACTGAAGCTTTCTTT.

This chain joins TRBV4-1 and TRBJ1-1, with TRBD1 as a possible D gene (6 bases). The V gene's germline CDR1 is MGHRA and CDR2 YSYEKL. Deletions cut 5 bases from V and 4 bases from J, with 14 bases between. CDR3 length equals 14 residues. The CDR3 loop reads CASSKEGGVTEAFF. CDR3 DNA sequence: TGCGCCAGCAGCAAGGAAGGGGGGGTCACTGAAGCTTTCTTT.

The rearrangement joins TRBV9 to TRBJ1-5; weak D call: TRBD1 (6 bases). CDR1 is SGDLS and CDR2 is YYNGEE in the germline V gene. The germline V and J ends were trimmed by 4 bases and 6 bases, with 14 bases remaining between them. The CDR3 is 14 residues long. The CDR3 is CASSPREGGQPQHF. In DNA, the CDR3 is TGTGCCAGCAGCCCCCGGGAGGGGGGTCAGCCCCAGCATTTT.

This clonotype has just a few counts. The chain joins TRBV2 to TRBJ1-5, with TRBD1 matching 10 bases. V lost 6 bases to trimming and J lost 2 bases; unmatched junction nucleotides: 4. The length of the CDR3 is 15 residues. The germline V gene has CDR1 SNHLY and CDR2 FYNNEI. The CDR3 region has the DNA TGTGCCAGCAGGTGGGACAGGGGAGGCAATCAGCCCCAGCATTTT. It yields the protein CASRWDRGGNQPQHF. The full variable domain, its missing parts supplied by reference TRBV2 and TRBJ1-5, is EPEVTQTPSHQVTQMGQEVILRCVPISNHLYFYWYRQILGQKVEFLVSFYNNEISEKSEIFDDQFSVERPDGSNFTLKIRSTKLEDSAMYFCASRWDRGGNQPQHFGDGTRLSIL.